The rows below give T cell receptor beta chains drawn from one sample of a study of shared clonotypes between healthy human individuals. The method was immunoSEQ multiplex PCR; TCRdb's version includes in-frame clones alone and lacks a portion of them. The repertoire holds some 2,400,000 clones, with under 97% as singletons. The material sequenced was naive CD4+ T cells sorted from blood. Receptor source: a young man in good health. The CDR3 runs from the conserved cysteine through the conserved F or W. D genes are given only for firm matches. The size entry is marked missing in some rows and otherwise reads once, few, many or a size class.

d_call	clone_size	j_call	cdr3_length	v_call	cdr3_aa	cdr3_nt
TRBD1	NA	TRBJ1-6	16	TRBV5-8	CASSSGQGFYNSPLHF	TGTGCCAGCAGCTCGGGACAGGGATTCTATAATTCACCCCTCCACTTT
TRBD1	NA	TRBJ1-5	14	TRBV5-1	CASSPDRGNQPQHF	TGCGCCAGCAGCCCTGACAGGGGGAACCAGCCCCAGCATTTT
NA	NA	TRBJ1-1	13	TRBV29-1	CSVERGANTEAFF	TGCAGCGTCGAGCGGGGGGCTAACACTGAAGCTTTCTTT
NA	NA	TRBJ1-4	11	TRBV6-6	CASSWGSLMLF	TGTGCCAGCAGCTGGGGCTCCCTTATGCTTTTT
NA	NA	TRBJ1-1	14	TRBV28	CASSLTGGGTEAFF	TGTGCCAGCAGTTTGACAGGCGGAGGTACTGAAGCTTTCTTT
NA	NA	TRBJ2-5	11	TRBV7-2	CASSARWAQYF	TGTGCCAGCAGCGCGCGCTGGGCCCAGTACTTC
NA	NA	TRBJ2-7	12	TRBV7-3	CASSPGGREQYF	TGTGCCAGCAGCCCCGGGGGACGGGAGCAGTACTTC
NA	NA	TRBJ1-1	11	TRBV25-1	CASSVWTEAFF	TGTGCCAGCAGTGTTTGGACTGAAGCTTTCTTT
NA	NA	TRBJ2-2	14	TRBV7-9	CASSITGSSGELFF	TGTGCCAGCAGCATTACAGGGTCCTCCGGGGAGCTGTTTTTT
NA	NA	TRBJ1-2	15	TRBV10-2	CASSEFDSLTYGYTF	TGCGCCAGCAGTGAGTTCGACAGTCTCACCTATGGCTACACCTTC
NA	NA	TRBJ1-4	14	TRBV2	CASRRHPTNEKLFF	TGTGCCAGCAGACGACACCCAACTAATGAAAAACTGTTTTTT
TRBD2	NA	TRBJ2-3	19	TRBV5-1	CASSRRGLAGAQRSDTQYF	TGCGCCAGCAGCCGCAGGGGACTAGCGGGGGCCCAAAGATCAGATACGCAGTATTTT
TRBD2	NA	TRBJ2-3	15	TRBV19	CASSRASGNTDTQYF	TGTGCCAGTAGTAGAGCTAGCGGGAACACAGATACGCAGTATTTT
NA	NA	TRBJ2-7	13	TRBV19	CASSIDPRGEQYF	TGTGCCAGTAGTATAGATCCCAGAGGCGAGCAGTACTTC
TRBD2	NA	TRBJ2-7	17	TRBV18	CASSPPDRLAGRYEQYF	TGTGCCAGCTCACCACCCGATAGGTTAGCGGGACGTTACGAGCAGTACTTC
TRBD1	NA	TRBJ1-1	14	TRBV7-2	CASSTQGAGTEAFF	TGTGCCAGCAGCACCCAGGGGGCGGGGACTGAAGCTTTCTTT
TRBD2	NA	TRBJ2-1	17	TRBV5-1	CASSLGSGTSGIYEQFF	TGCGCCAGCAGCTTGGGGTCCGGGACTAGCGGGATCTATGAGCAGTTCTTC
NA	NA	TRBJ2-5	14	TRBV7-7	CASSPAGSQETQYF	TGTGCTAGCAGCCCCGCCGGCAGCCAAGAGACCCAGTACTTC
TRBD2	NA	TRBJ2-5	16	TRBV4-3	CASSPGLAGGQETQYF	TGCGCCAGCAGCCCCGGACTAGCGGGAGGCCAAGAGACCCAGTACTTC
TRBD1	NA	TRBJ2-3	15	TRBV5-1	CASSLRTGEADTQYF	TGCGCCAGCAGCTTACGGACAGGGGAGGCAGATACGCAGTATTTT
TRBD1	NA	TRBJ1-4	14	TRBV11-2	CASSLGQGGEKLFF	TGTGCCAGCAGCTTAGGACAGGGTGGGGAAAAACTGTTTTTT
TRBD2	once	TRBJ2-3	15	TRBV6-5	CASRLAGVSTDTQYF	TGTGCCAGCAGACTAGCGGGGGTGAGCACAGATACGCAGTATTTT
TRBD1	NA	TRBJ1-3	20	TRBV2	CASTQKRDSLQHPSGNTIYF	TGTGCCAGCACCCAAAAAAGGGACAGCTTACAACACCCCTCTGGAAACACCATATATTTT
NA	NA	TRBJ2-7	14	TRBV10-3	CAISESGTEYEQYF	TGTGCCATCAGTGAGTCAGGGACTGAATACGAGCAGTACTTC
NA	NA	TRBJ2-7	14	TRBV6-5	CASSYRHESGEQYF	TGTGCCAGCAGTTACAGACACGAATCTGGGGAGCAGTACTTC
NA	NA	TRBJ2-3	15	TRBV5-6	CASSLIGSGQDTQYF	TGTGCCAGCAGCTTGATCGGTAGCGGCCAAGATACGCAGTATTTT
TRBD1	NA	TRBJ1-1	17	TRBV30	CAWRPEYKGQKDTEAFF	TGTGCCTGGAGGCCCGAATATAAGGGACAGAAAGACACTGAAGCTTTCTTT
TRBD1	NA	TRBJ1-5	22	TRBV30	CAWSVQGWGAIDRDRSTQPQHF	TGTGCCTGGAGTGTACAAGGCTGGGGAGCGATAGATCGGGACAGGTCCACTCAGCCCCAGCATTTT
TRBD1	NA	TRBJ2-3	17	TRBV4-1	CASSRLTGQGSTDTQYF	TGCGCCAGCAGCCGGTTAACCGGACAGGGGAGCACAGATACGCAGTATTTT
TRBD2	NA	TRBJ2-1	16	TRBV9	CASSVRGAGGPYEQFF	TGTGCCAGCAGCGTACGAGGAGCGGGGGGGCCGTATGAGCAGTTCTTC
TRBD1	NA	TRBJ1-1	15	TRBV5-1	CASSSQGAQNTEAFF	TGCGCCAGCAGCTCCCAGGGGGCCCAGAACACTGAAGCTTTCTTT